This entry concerns a single TCR beta chain. This sample is part of a study of blood T cell repertoires in COVID-19. Study information: The United States, Italy and Spain supplied acute and convalescent COVID-19 samples. Sample material is recorded as cDNA or gDNA derived from T cells, B-cell-depleted T cells, or PBMCs.

Method: immunoSEQ multiplex PCR; TCRdb's copy keeps in-frame clones and lacks some. This sample yields about 150,000 clones, of which around four fifths are seen a single time; 3.5% to 4.5% belongs to the top ten. The CDR3 contains 15 residues. V lost 1 base, J lost 7 bases, and 6 bases stayed unmatched. The germline V gene has CDR1 SNHLY and CDR2 FYNNEI. Sequenced input: peripheral blood. The rearrangement uses TRBV2 and TRBJ2-1, with 8 bases matching TRBD1. The sequence came from an elderly woman with acute or convalescent COVID-19. The CDR3, as DNA: TGTGCCAGCAGTGAAGGGCAGGGGGCAAGGAATGAGCAGTTCTTC. Its translation: CASSEGQGARNEQFF.